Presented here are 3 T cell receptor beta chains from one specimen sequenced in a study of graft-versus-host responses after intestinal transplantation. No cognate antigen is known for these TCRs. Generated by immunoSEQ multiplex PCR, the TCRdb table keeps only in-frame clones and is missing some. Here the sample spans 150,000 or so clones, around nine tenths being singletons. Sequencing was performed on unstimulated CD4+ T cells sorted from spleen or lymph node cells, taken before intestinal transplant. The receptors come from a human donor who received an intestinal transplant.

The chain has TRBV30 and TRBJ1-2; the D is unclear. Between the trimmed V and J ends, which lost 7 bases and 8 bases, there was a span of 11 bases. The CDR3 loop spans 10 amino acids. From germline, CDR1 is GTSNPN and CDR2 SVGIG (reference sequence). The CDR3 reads CASLEGGYTF. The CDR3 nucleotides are TGTGCCTCCCTAGAGGGCGGCTACACCTTC.

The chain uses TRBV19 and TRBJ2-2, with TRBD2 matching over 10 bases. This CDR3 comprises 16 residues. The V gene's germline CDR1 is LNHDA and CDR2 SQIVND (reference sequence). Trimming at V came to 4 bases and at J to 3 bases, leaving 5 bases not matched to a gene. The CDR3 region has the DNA TGTGCCAGTAGTAACTTAGCGGGAGGCGACACCGGGGAGCTGTTTTTT. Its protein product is CASSNLAGGDTGELFF.

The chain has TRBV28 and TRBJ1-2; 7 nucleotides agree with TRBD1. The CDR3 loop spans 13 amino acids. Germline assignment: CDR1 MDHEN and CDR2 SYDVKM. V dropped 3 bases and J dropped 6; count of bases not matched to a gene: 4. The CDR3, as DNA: TGTGCCAGCAGTTTGGGAGGGGGCGATGGCTACACCTTC. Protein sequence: CASSLGGGDGYTF.